This entry lists 19 T cell receptor beta chains sequenced from one sample in a study of blood T cell repertoires in COVID-19. Only in-frame clones appear in the TCRdb table, and some are missing; sequencing was by immunoSEQ multiplex PCR. The sample includes 250,000 to 300,000 clones, around 86% seen only once; the top ten take around 3.6%. The sample comprised peripheral blood. All receptors come from a man aged 18 to 30 with active or convalescent COVID-19.

This chain uses TRBV18 with TRBJ1-4; D possibly corresponds to TRBD1 (5 bases). Germline CDR1 KGHSH, CDR2 LQKENI. This CDR3 contains 15 residues. Trimming shortened V by 4 bases and J by 6 bases, and 15 bases separated the two germline ends. This CDR3 is CASSLSRDSHEKLFF. DNA of the CDR3: TGTGCCAGCTCACTGTCCCGGGACTCGCATGAAAAACTGTTTTTT.

The chain links TRBV6-1 to TRBJ1-1; tentative D call: TRBD1 (5 bases). The CDR3 length is 13 residues. Trimming shortened V by 1 base and J by 6 bases, and 9 bases separated the two germline ends. CDR1 is MNHNS and CDR2 is SASEGT in the germline V gene. The CDR3 region has the DNA TGTGCCAGCAGTGAAGGCGGGGCAGCTGAAGCTTTCTTT. It encodes CASSEGGAAEAFF.

V usage is TRBV6-5 and J usage is TRBJ1-6; D call uncertain. CDR3 length equals 13 residues. The V gene's germline CDR1 is MNHEY and CDR2 SVGAGI. CDR3 amino acids: CAACEQIGSPLHF. The CDR3 DNA reads TGTGCGGCTTGCGAACAGATCGGTTCACCCCTCCACTTT.

The rearrangement links TRBV19 to TRBJ1-6; weak D call: TRBD1 (5 bases). The CDR3 runs 14 residues. Trimming cost V 3 bases and J 5 bases, with 8 bases left between them. Germline V CDR1 and CDR2: LNHDA, SQIVND (reference sequence). Written as DNA, the CDR3 is TGTGCCAGTAGTATTCGGGGGGATAATTCACCCCTCCACTTT. This sequence encodes CASSIRGDNSPLHF.

V is TRBV6-6 and J is TRBJ1-2; D unresolved. From germline, CDR1 is MNHNY and CDR2 SVGAGI (reference sequence). V lost 9 bases and J lost 3, with 8 bases in between. There are 11 residues in the CDR3. The CDR3 nucleotides read TGTGCCAGTATAGGAGACTATGGCTACACCTTC. Amino acid sequence: CASIGDYGYTF.

This sequence joins TRBV21-1 and TRBJ1-1; TRBD1, the table's D call, was not compared with the DNA. TRBV21-1 is noted as a pseudogene. This CDR3 region has 14 residues. The CDR3 DNA reads TGTGCCAGTGATAAGGGGACAGGGAACACTGAAGCTTTCTTT. Its protein is CASDKGTGNTEAFF.

The V call is TRBV19, the J call TRBJ1-2; 8 nucleotides align to TRBD1. V lost 4 bases and J lost 4; bases outside the gene matches: 5. The CDR3 contains 14 residues. Germline CDR1 is LNHDA and CDR2 is SQIVND (reference sequence). CDR3 bases: TGTGCCAGTAGTACTTACGGACAGGGCTATGGCTACACCTTC. Encoded protein: CASSTYGQGYGYTF.

The rearrangement joins TRBV18 to TRBJ2-3; TRBD2 might be the D (6 bases). Germline V gene sequence: CDR1 KGHSH, CDR2 LQKENI. Trimming removed 1 base at V and 1 base at J, with 12 bases between. The CDR3 is 16 amino acids. The CDR3 DNA reads as TGTGCCAGCTCACCACGGGACTCCTGGGGCACAGATACGCAGTATTTT. It specifies CASSPRDSWGTDTQYF.

This clone has more than one count but fewer than ten. The rearrangement joins TRBV11-3 to TRBJ2-7; 9 nucleotides match TRBD1. Germline assignment: CDR1 SGHNT and CDR2 YENEEA. CDR3 length: 14 amino acids. V trimming: 5 bases; J trimming: 6 bases; junction bases outside the gene matches: 8. As DNA, the CDR3 is TGTGCCAGCAGCCGCCGGGACAGGGATTCCGAGCAGTACTTC. Amino acids: CASSRRDRDSEQYF.

This chain uses TRBV5-5 with TRBJ1-4; D not resolved. This CDR3 spans 15 amino acids. V lost 3 bases, J lost 3 bases, and 12 bases lay in between. CDR1 and CDR2 (germline): SGHKS, YYEKEE (reference sequence). The chain's CDR3 is CASSSAGRPNEKLFF. In DNA form, the CDR3 reads TGTGCCAGCAGCTCGGCGGGTAGACCTAATGAAAAACTGTTTTTT.

This chain links TRBV7-2 with TRBJ2-7, with 13 nucleotides matching TRBD2. This CDR3 has 16 residues. The germline V gene encodes CDR1 SGHTA and CDR2 FQGNSA. V shed 1 base, J shed 2 bases, and the junction held 2 bases outside the gene matches. This chain's CDR3 is CASSLELAGGTYEQYF. The CDR3 DNA follows: TGTGCCAGCAGCTTAGAACTAGCGGGAGGGACCTACGAGCAGTACTTC. Together with reference TRBV7-2 and TRBJ2-7, the CDR3 gives the full variable domain: GAGVSQSPSNKVTEKGKDVELRCDPISGHTALYWYRQSLGQGLEFLIYFQGNSAPDKSGLPSDRFSAERTGGSVSTLTIQRTQQEDSAVYLCASSLELAGGTYEQYFGPGTRLTVT.

The chain has TRBV24-1 and TRBJ1-2, with 9 bases fitting TRBD1. Germline V gene lookup returns CDR1 KGHDR and CDR2 SFDVKD. J lost 7 bases, V lost 4 bases, and 3 bases had no gene match. The CDR3 loop spans 13 amino acids. Here the CDR3 reads CATSEGQGSGYTF. As DNA, the CDR3 is TGTGCCACCAGTGAGGGACAGGGTAGTGGCTACACCTTC.

The chain joins TRBV7-3 to TRBJ1-2, with 7 bases that match TRBD1. The CDR3 loop spans 14 amino acids. V gave up 5 bases and J gave up 3 bases; unmatched junction bases: 6. Germline V gene sequence: CDR1 SGHTA, CDR2 FQGTGA. CDR3 protein: CASSPGGQHYGYTF. The CDR3 nucleotides are TGTGCCAGCAGCCCAGGGGGGCAACACTATGGCTACACCTTC.

The chain couples TRBV30 to TRBJ1-2, with D perhaps TRBD1 (5 bases). This CDR3 region has 14 residues. V lost 4 bases, J lost 13 bases, and 25 bases lay in between. The germline V gene encodes CDR1 GTSNPN and CDR2 SVGIG (reference sequence). The CDR3 spells CAWNSISGRTNVTF. The CDR3 bases are TGTGCCTGGAATTCTATATCGGGACGGACTAACGTCACCTTC.

This chain connects TRBV6-2 or TRBV6-3 to TRBJ2-5; D may be TRBD2 (5 bases). The CDR3 is made up of 11 amino acids. CDR1 is MNHEY and CDR2 is SVGEGT in the germline V gene. Between the trimmed V and J ends, which lost 4 bases and 11 bases, there was a span of 11 bases. The CDR3 DNA reads TGTGCCAGCAGTTCGGGTAGGGAGCAGTACTTC. Its protein product is CASSSGREQYF.

This clone came up once. The chain carries TRBV28 and TRBJ2-7; D may be TRBD1 (6 bases). Germline CDR1 MDHEN, CDR2 SYDVKM. The CDR3 spans 15 residues. V was pared by 7 bases and J by 2 bases, with 18 bases between. CDR3 in DNA: TGTGCCAGCACCTCGGGGCAGGGGTTCCCCTACGAGCAGTACTTC. The encoded protein is CASTSGQGFPYEQYF.

This clone has more than one count but fewer than ten. J is TRBJ1-3 and V is TRBV11-2, with 7 bases that match TRBD1. CDR1 and CDR2 from the germline V gene are SGHAT and FQNNGV. The trim removed 0 bases at V and 0 bases at J, leaving 5 bases unmatched. The CDR3 length is 17 residues. CDR3 loop: CASSLDRRGLSGNTIYF. The CDR3 region has the DNA TGTGCCAGCAGCTTAGATCGGAGGGGGCTCTCTGGAAACACCATATATTTT.

V gene TRBV10-3 combines with J gene TRBJ1-4; 7 nucleotides agree with TRBD1. The V and J ends lost 5 bases and 4 bases, in that order; junction bases with no gene match: 10. The CDR3 length is 16 residues. CDR1 is ENHRY, CDR2 SYGVKD, per germline. In nucleotides, the CDR3 is TGTGCCATCAGTCCGGGACAGCGGATGAATAATGAAAAACTGTTTTTT. Its protein is CAISPGQRMNNEKLFF.

This clone was seen repeatedly, ten times or more. V gene TRBV28 combines with J gene TRBJ1-6, with D hard to call. The V end was cut by 10 bases, the J end by 7 bases, with 14 bases between. Germline CDR1 and CDR2: MDHEN and SYDVKM. The CDR3 loop spans 13 amino acids. The CDR3 DNA is TGTGCCAACCAGAGGGCCCCAAATTCACCCCTCCACTTT. Its translation: CANQRAPNSPLHF.